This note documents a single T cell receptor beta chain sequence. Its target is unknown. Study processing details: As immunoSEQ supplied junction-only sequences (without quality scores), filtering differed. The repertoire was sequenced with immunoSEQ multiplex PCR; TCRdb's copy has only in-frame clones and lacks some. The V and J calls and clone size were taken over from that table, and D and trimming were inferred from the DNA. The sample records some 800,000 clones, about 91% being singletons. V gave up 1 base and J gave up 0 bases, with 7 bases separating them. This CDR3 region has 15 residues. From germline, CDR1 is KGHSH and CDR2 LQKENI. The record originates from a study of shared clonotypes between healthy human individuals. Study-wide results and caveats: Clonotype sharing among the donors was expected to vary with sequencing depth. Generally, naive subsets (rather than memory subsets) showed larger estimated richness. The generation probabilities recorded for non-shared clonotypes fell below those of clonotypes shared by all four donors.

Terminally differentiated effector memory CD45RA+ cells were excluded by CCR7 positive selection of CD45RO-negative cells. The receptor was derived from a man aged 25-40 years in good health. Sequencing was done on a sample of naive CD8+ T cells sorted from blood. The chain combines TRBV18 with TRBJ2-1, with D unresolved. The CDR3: CASSPRPYSYNEQFF. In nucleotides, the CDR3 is TGTGCCAGCTCACCACGGCCTTACTCCTACAATGAGCAGTTCTTC.